Listed below are T cell receptor beta chains from one sample, sequenced in a study of CD8 T cells in Susac syndrome. TCRdb recomputed calls from the immunoSEQ multiplex PCR reads with MiXCR, one row per CDR3 protein. The sample has approximately 180,000 distinct CDR3 sequences, approximately 94% seen once; the top ten hold 0.09% to 0.095%. Sequencing was performed on CD4+ T cells from PBMCs. Every receptor here comes from a human donor with multiple sclerosis. Each CDR3 is given with its conserved first and last residue. A D gene is named only where the DNA matches it firmly. Part of the rows lack a size; the others show once, few, many or a class for expanded clones.

CDR3 DNA: TGTGCCAGCAGCCAAGCCCTCCGGAGTGGGGAAAAACTGTTTTTT
CDR3 protein: CASSQALRSGEKLFF
J gene: TRBJ1-4
V gene: TRBV3-1
clone size: -
D gene: -

CDR3 DNA: TGTGCCAGCTCACCGCCGACAGGGGGCGCAGGGTACGAGCAGTACTTC
CDR3 protein: CASSPPTGGAGYEQYF
J gene: TRBJ2-7
V gene: TRBV18
clone size: -
D gene: TRBD1

CDR3 DNA: TGTGCCATCAGGGAGGTTCCCTCCTACAATGAGCAGTTCTTC
CDR3 protein: CAIREVPSYNEQFF
J gene: TRBJ2-1
V gene: TRBV10-3
clone size: -
D gene: -

CDR3 DNA: TGTGCCAGCAGCTCCCGGACTAGCGGGAGGGACACAGATACGCAGTATTTT
CDR3 protein: CASSSRTSGRDTDTQYF
J gene: TRBJ2-3
V gene: TRBV7-6
clone size: -
D gene: TRBD2

CDR3 DNA: TGTGCCAGTGGACAGGTCGGGTCCTACGAGCAGTACTTC
CDR3 protein: CASGQVGSYEQYF
J gene: TRBJ2-7
V gene: TRBV7-9
clone size: -
D gene: TRBD1

CDR3 DNA: TGTGCCAGCAGCTTGGAGACTAGCGGAGGCTCTAGCACAGATACGCAGTATTTT
CDR3 protein: CASSLETSGGSSTDTQYF
J gene: TRBJ2-3
V gene: TRBV5-6
clone size: -
D gene: TRBD2

CDR3 DNA: TGTGCCAGCAGTTCGTCGGGACAGTGGGCTAATGGCTACACCTTC
CDR3 protein: CASSSSGQWANGYTF
J gene: TRBJ1-2
V gene: TRBV28
clone size: -
D gene: TRBD1

CDR3 DNA: TGTGCCAGCAGTTTAGCCGGGACTAGCGGACTATACGAGCAGTACTTC
CDR3 protein: CASSLAGTSGLYEQYF
J gene: TRBJ2-7
V gene: TRBV27
clone size: -
D gene: TRBD2

CDR3 DNA: TGTGCCAGCAGCTTTGGAAGCGGGGGGAACCAAGAGACCCAGTACTTC
CDR3 protein: CASSFGSGGNQETQYF
J gene: TRBJ2-5
V gene: TRBV11-2
clone size: once
D gene: TRBD2

CDR3 DNA: TGCGCCAGCAGCCAAGTGGGACAGGGGAGTATTCAGCCCCAGCATTTT
CDR3 protein: CASSQVGQGSIQPQHF
J gene: TRBJ1-5
V gene: TRBV4-1
clone size: -
D gene: TRBD1

CDR3 DNA: TGCGCCAGCAGCTTGTCGACTAGCGGGGGGGCGTACGAGCAGTACTTC
CDR3 protein: CASSLSTSGGAYEQYF
J gene: TRBJ2-7
V gene: TRBV5-1
clone size: -
D gene: TRBD2

CDR3 DNA: TGTGCCAGCTCCGGGGGAAGTGGTACTGAAGCTTTCTTT
CDR3 protein: CASSGGSGTEAFF
J gene: TRBJ1-1
V gene: TRBV18
clone size: -
D gene: -

CDR3 DNA: TGTGCCAGCAGTTACCGTGGGGCCTACGAGCAGTACTTC
CDR3 protein: CASSYRGAYEQYF
J gene: TRBJ2-7
V gene: TRBV12-3/TRBV12-4
clone size: once
D gene: -

CDR3 DNA: TGCAGTGCTCGAAGGGTAGCGGCAGGCGGGGAGCTGTTTTTT
CDR3 protein: CSARRVAAGGELFF
J gene: TRBJ2-2
V gene: TRBV20-1
clone size: -
D gene: -

CDR3 DNA: TGTGCCTCTGCGAGGGGGTGGGGTCAGCCCCAGCATTTT
CDR3 protein: CASARGWGQPQHF
J gene: TRBJ1-5
V gene: TRBV30
clone size: -
D gene: -

CDR3 DNA: TGCGCCAGCAGCCCTCGACAAATTATGAACACTGAAGCTTTCTTT
CDR3 protein: CASSPRQIMNTEAFF
J gene: TRBJ1-1
V gene: TRBV5-1
clone size: once
D gene: -

CDR3 DNA: TGCAGTGCTCAAACAGTACAGGGGGGGAGGGAGACCCAGTACTTC
CDR3 protein: CSAQTVQGGRETQYF
J gene: TRBJ2-5
V gene: TRBV20-1
clone size: -
D gene: -

CDR3 DNA: TGCAGCGTTACTGGGGGCGTCACTGAAGCTTTCTTT
CDR3 protein: CSVTGGVTEAFF
J gene: TRBJ1-1
V gene: TRBV29-1
clone size: -
D gene: -

CDR3 DNA: TGTGCCACCAGCAGAGAAAGTGGATACGGACAGTTCAATCAGCCCCAGCATTTT
CDR3 protein: CATSRESGYGQFNQPQHF
J gene: TRBJ1-5
V gene: TRBV15
clone size: -
D gene: -

CDR3 DNA: TGTGCCACCGGGGACAAGGACCACGAGCAGTACTTC
CDR3 protein: CATGDKDHEQYF
J gene: TRBJ2-7
V gene: TRBV24-1
clone size: -
D gene: -

CDR3 DNA: TGCGCCAGCAGATCTCTGACGGGAGAGGGGGGAGATACGCAGTATTTT
CDR3 protein: CASRSLTGEGGDTQYF
J gene: TRBJ2-3
V gene: TRBV4-3
clone size: -
D gene: -

CDR3 DNA: TGTGCCAGCATAGTTTGGGGGCGCACCGGGGAGCTGTTTTTT
CDR3 protein: CASIVWGRTGELFF
J gene: TRBJ2-2
V gene: TRBV2
clone size: -
D gene: -

CDR3 DNA: TGTGCCAGCAGCTGGCGGGACAGGGTCTCTGGAAACACCATATATTTT
CDR3 protein: CASSWRDRVSGNTIYF
J gene: TRBJ1-3
V gene: TRBV7-9
clone size: -
D gene: TRBD1

CDR3 DNA: TGTGCCAGCAGCCCCTACCAGAACACTGAAGCTTTCTTT
CDR3 protein: CASSPYQNTEAFF
J gene: TRBJ1-1
V gene: TRBV7-2
clone size: -
D gene: -

CDR3 DNA: TGTGCCAGCAGCCCTCGAAGTCAGGGTTCAGAGACCCAGTACTTC
CDR3 protein: CASSPRSQGSETQYF
J gene: TRBJ2-5
V gene: TRBV7-7
clone size: once
D gene: -

CDR3 DNA: TGCAGTGCATACCAAGGGGCAGGCTATGGCTACACCTTC
CDR3 protein: CSAYQGAGYGYTF
J gene: TRBJ1-2
V gene: TRBV20-1
clone size: -
D gene: -

CDR3 DNA: TGTGCCAGCAGCCATCTCTACAATGAGCAGTTCTTC
CDR3 protein: CASSHLYNEQFF
J gene: TRBJ2-1
V gene: TRBV6-2/TRBV6-3
clone size: -
D gene: -

CDR3 DNA: TGTGCCTGGAGCGTCCTTAATGAAAAACTGTTTTTT
CDR3 protein: CAWSVLNEKLFF
J gene: TRBJ1-4
V gene: TRBV30
clone size: once
D gene: -